The 6 T cell receptor beta chains presented below share a single source sample, sequenced in a study of spatial heterogeneity in lung cancer. Time point in this sample: sample taken at primary tumor resection. Tumor, nontumor lung or frozen PBMC supplied whole RNA, sequenced without sorting. TCRdb called the 5' RACE reads again in MiXCR, with one record for every CDR3 protein. The profile covers some 10,000 distinct CDR3 sequences, with around 15% appearing a single time and less than 65% taken by the ten largest. The sample consisted of PBMCs, taken at surgery. These receptors originate from a male donor with early-stage non-small cell lung cancer.

This clonotype showed up many times. The junction differs from germline at one of its ends, possibly a read error. The chain links TRBV7-7 to TRBJ2-5; 9 bases are shared with TRBD1. The germline V gene encodes CDR1 SSHAT and CDR2 FNYEAQ (reference sequence). This CDR3 is built from 15 residues. The CDR3 DNA follows: TGTGCTAGCAGCTTAAACAGGGGGCGTACGGAGACCCAGTACTTC. Protein sequence: CASSLNRGRTETQYF. The variable domain in full, completed from reference TRBV7-7 and TRBJ2-5, reads GAGVSQSPRYKVTKRGQDVTLRCDPISSHATLYWYQQALGQGPEFLTYFNYEAQPDKSGLPSDRFSAERPEGSISTLTIQRTEQRDSAMYRCASSLNRGRTETQYFGPGTRLLVL.

This chain connects TRBV2 to TRBJ1-3; 7 positions agree with TRBD1. The germline V gene encodes CDR1 SNHLY and CDR2 FYNNEI. The junction had 7 bases not matched to a gene; V was cut back by 5 bases and J by 0 bases. The CDR3 runs to 16 residues. The CDR3 nucleotides read TGTGCCAGCAGTACCGGGACAGTCGTCTCTGGAAACACCATATATTTT. Its protein is CASSTGTVVSGNTIYF.

This clonotype was observed many times. The V gene is TRBV9, the J gene TRBJ2-3; D might be TRBD2 (5 bases). The V and J ends lost 5 bases and 1 base respectively, with 11 bases between them. Germline CDR1 and CDR2: SGDLS and YYNGEE. This CDR3 has 14 amino acids. The CDR3 DNA sequence: TGTGCCAGCAGTCTCGGGGTTGGCACAGATACGCAGTATTTT. It yields the protein CASSLGVGTDTQYF.

This clonotype occurred many times. In DNA form, the CDR3 reads TGTGCCAGCAGTGGACTAGCGGGAGGGCCTGATGAGCAGTTCTTC. Its translation is CASSGLAGGPDEQFF. V and J are TRBV28 and TRBJ2-1, with 15 bases that match TRBD2. Per the germline V gene, CDR1 is MDHEN and CDR2 is SYDVKM. J gave up 8 bases and V 5 bases, and 4 bases lay outside the gene matches. The CDR3 length is 15 residues.

This clonotype was observed many times. The J gene is TRBJ2-1, the V gene TRBV29-1; perhaps TRBD2 as D (6 bases). Per germline, CDR1 SQVTM and CDR2 ANQGSEA. The CDR3 has 12 residues. V was pared by 7 bases and J by 7 bases, with 14 bases between. This chain's CDR3 is CSARSRENEQFF. In nucleotides, the CDR3 is TGCAGCGCCCGGAGCCGGGAGAATGAGCAGTTCTTC.

This clonotype occurred a few times. The chain has TRBV20-1 and TRBJ2-7; possible D gene TRBD2, 5 bases. CDR1 DFQATT and CDR2 SNEGSKA come from the germline V gene (reference sequence). CDR3 length equals 12 residues. Trimming removed 0 bases from V and 7 bases from J, with 10 bases in between. The DNA of the CDR3 is TGCAGTGCTAGAGACCAGCCGGGGGAGCAGTACTTC. Its translation is CSARDQPGEQYF.